The entry below describes one T cell receptor beta chain. This CDR3 contains 15 residues. Germline V gives CDR1 SEHNR, CDR2 FQNEAQ (reference sequence). The ends were cut back, 1 base at V and 1 base at J, with 10 bases in the middle. The table came from immunoSEQ multiplex PCR; TCRdb's copy has only in-frame clones and leaves some out. The sample shows approximately 340,000 clones, 87% of them seen only once. The data were taken from a study of blood T cell repertoires in COVID-19. Turning to the study itself: From the United States, Italy and Spain came samples of acute and convalescent COVID-19.

Enrolment of Seattle patients took place during active infection, and they were followed longitudinally. The chain is built from TRBV7-9 and TRBJ2-5, with a tentative D call TRBD2 (6 bases). The sequence derives from a man aged 25-40 years with COVID-19, enrolled during active disease. Sequencing used peripheral blood. CDR3 residues: CASSLGQGGQETQYF. The CDR3 bases are TGTGCCAGCAGCTTAGGGCAGGGAGGCCAAGAGACCCAGTACTTC.